This entry concerns a single T cell receptor beta chain. This entry comes from a study of T cell changes during pregnancy in multiple sclerosis. Only in-frame clones appear in the TCRdb table, and some are missing; sequencing was by immunoSEQ multiplex PCR. This sample carries about 75,000 clones, 94% of them seen once, and the ten largest clones take roughly 0.14%. This receptor was obtained from a female donor with multiple sclerosis, enrolled in a pregnancy study. Source: CD4+ T cells from peripheral blood mononuclear cells, taken after pregnancy.

The CDR3: CASTTPRGRNTGELFF. DNA for the CDR3: TGTGCCAGTACCACCCCCAGGGGGCGGAACACCGGGGAGCTGTTTTTT. This rearrangement joins TRBV19 to TRBJ2-2; 8 bases are a match to TRBD1. There are 16 residues in the CDR3. With V trimmed by 7 bases and J by 1 base, 8 bases remained unmatched. The germline gives CDR1 LNHDA, CDR2 SQIVND (reference sequence).